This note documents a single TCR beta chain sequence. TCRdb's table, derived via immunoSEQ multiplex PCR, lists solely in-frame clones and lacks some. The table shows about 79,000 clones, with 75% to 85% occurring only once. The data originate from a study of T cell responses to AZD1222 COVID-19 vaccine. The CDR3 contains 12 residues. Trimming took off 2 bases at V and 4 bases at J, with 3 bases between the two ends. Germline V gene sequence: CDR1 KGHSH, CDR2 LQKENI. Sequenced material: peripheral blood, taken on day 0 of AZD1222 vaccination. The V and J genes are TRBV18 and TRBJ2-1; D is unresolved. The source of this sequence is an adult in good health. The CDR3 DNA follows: TGTGCCAGCTCACCATCGTACAATGAGCAGTTCTTC. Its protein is CASSPSYNEQFF.